These 27 T cell receptor beta chains came from one sample sequenced in a study of cytomegalovirus exposure and HLA in healthy donors. It was with 60 Vbeta and 13 Jbeta primers that the PCR ran. Only in-frame clones appear in the TCRdb table, and some are missing; sequencing was by immunoSEQ multiplex PCR. Counted here are about 69,000 clones, roughly three quarters occurring once; the ten biggest clones make up more than 2.5%. Sequences were obtained from PBMCs. All receptors come from a man younger than 35 in good health and CMV-seronegative.

CDR3 DNA: TGTGCCAGCAGCAAATCTGCTAATGAAAAACTGTTTTTT. Translating it yields CASSKSANEKLFF. The chain recombines TRBV21-1 with TRBJ1-4. TRBV21-1 is described as a pseudogene. CDR3 length: 13 residues.

The J gene is TRBJ1-3, the V gene TRBV6-5, with 7 bases matching TRBD1. With V trimmed by 2 bases and J by 7 bases, 2 bases remained unmatched. Looked up from germline, CDR1 is MNHEY and CDR2 is SVGAGI. The CDR3 has 13 residues. The CDR3 DNA is TGTGCCAGCAGTTACGGAGGGGGCAACACCATATATTTT. Encoded protein: CASSYGGGNTIYF.

The chain couples TRBV7-3 to TRBJ2-3; D is perhaps TRBD1 (6 bases). V was cut by 5 bases and J by 3 bases, with 12 bases left in between. CDR1 is SGHTA, CDR2 FQGTGA, per germline. There are 14 residues in the CDR3. The CDR3 is CASSPRQVTDTQYF. In DNA, the CDR3 is TGTGCCAGCAGCCCCAGACAGGTTACAGATACGCAGTATTTT. Looking up the rest from reference TRBV7-3 and TRBJ2-3 gives the full variable domain: GAGVSQTPSNKVTEKGKYVELRCDPISGHTALYWYRQSLGQGPEFLIYFQGTGAADDSGLPNDRFFAVRPEGSVSTLKIQRTERGDSAVYLCASSPRQVTDTQYFGPGTRLTVL.

J is TRBJ2-5 and V is TRBV7-3; 9 bases fit TRBD2. This CDR3 is 13 amino acids long. Trimming removed 3 bases from V and 5 bases from J; junction bases left unmatched: 1. Germline CDR1 reads SGHTA; CDR2 reads FQGTGA. As DNA, the CDR3 is TGTGCCAGCAGCTTCGGACTAGCGGAGACCCAGTACTTC. Protein sequence: CASSFGLAETQYF.

The chain combines TRBV5-6 with TRBJ2-3; the match to TRBD2 covers 7 bases. Germline V CDR1 and CDR2: SGHDT, YYEEEE. V dropped 5 bases and J dropped 3; count of bases not matched to a gene: 9. The CDR3 contains 15 residues. The CDR3 sequence is CASSPIGGSTDTQYF. CDR3 nucleotides: TGTGCCAGCAGTCCAATCGGGGGGAGTACAGATACGCAGTATTTT.

The CDR3 sequence is CASSMTRGTEPRGYTF. In nucleotides, the CDR3 is TGTGCCAGTAGTATGACGAGGGGGACAGAACCTAGAGGCTACACCTTC. This rearrangement joins TRBV19 to TRBJ1-2; TRBD1 agrees at 7 bases. The CDR3 is 16 residues long. Germline-derived CDR1 and CDR2 are LNHDA and SQIVND (reference sequence). After removal of 3 bases from V and 8 bases from J, the junction contained 15 bases not matched to a gene.

The V and J genes are TRBV14 and TRBJ1-2; 8 nucleotides match TRBD1. V was clipped by 0 bases and J by 8 bases; unmatched bases: 14. Germline lookup yields CDR1 SGHDN and CDR2 FVKESK. The CDR3 is 17 amino acids. The CDR3 reads CASSQDIFQGASRGYTF. CDR3 bases: TGTGCCAGCAGCCAAGATATATTCCAGGGGGCCTCGAGGGGCTACACCTTC. The variable domain in full, with the rest retrieved from reference TRBV14 and TRBJ1-2, is EAGVTQFPSHSVIEKGQTVTLRCDPISGHDNLYWYRRVMGKEIKFLLHFVKESKQDESGMPNNRFLAERTGGTYSTLKVQPAELEDSGVYFCASSQDIFQGASRGYTFGSGTRLTVV.

The chain carries TRBV5-6 and TRBJ2-3, with 9 bases that match TRBD1. The V gene end was trimmed by 4 bases and the J gene end by 5 bases; junction bases not matched to a gene: 8. CDR1 and CDR2 (germline): SGHDT, YYEEEE. This CDR3 comprises 15 residues. DNA for the CDR3: TGTGCCAGCAGCCCAGCGGGACAGGGAGGAGATACGCAGTATTTT. Its protein product is CASSPAGQGGDTQYF.

The chain combines TRBV5-8 with TRBJ2-3; D gene unclear. V lost 3 bases, J lost 0 bases, and 5 bases lay in between. The germline CDR1 and CDR2 sequences are SGHTS and YDEGEE. CDR3 length equals 13 residues. The CDR3, as DNA: TGTGCCAGCAGCTATCTAAGCACAGATACGCAGTATTTT. Translated: CASSYLSTDTQYF. Based on the CDR3 plus reference TRBV5-8 and TRBJ2-3, the full variable domain is EAGVTQSPTHLIKTRGQQATLRCSPISGHTSVYWYQQALGLGLQFLLWYDEGEERNRGNFPPRFSGRQFPNYSSELNVNALELEDSALYLCASSYLSTDTQYFGPGTRLTVL.

V usage is TRBV11-2 and J usage is TRBJ2-7; a weak D match, TRBD1 (6 bases). The germline V and J ends were trimmed by 5 bases and 3 bases, with 8 bases remaining between them. This CDR3 region has 12 residues. The germline gives CDR1 SGHAT, CDR2 FQNNGV. The CDR3 DNA reads TGTGCCAGCAGCCAGGGGTTCTACGAGCAGTACTTC. This codes for CASSQGFYEQYF. The full variable domain, rest sourced from reference TRBV11-2 and TRBJ2-7, is EAGVAQSPRYKIIEKRQSVAFWCNPISGHATLYWYQQILGQGPKLLIQFQNNGVVDDSQLPKDRFSAERLKGVDSTLKIQPAKLEDSAVYLCASSQGFYEQYFGPGTRLTVT.

This clone occurred once. The rearrangement links TRBV27 to TRBJ1-1, with unresolved D. Germline CDR1 reads MNHEY; CDR2 reads SMNVEV (reference sequence). This CDR3 contains 14 residues. Trimming removed 6 bases from V and 1 base from J, with 12 bases in between. The CDR3 DNA sequence: TGTGCCAGCAGACGGGGAAACCAGAACACTGAAGCTTTCTTT. It specifies CASRRGNQNTEAFF.

The rearrangement links TRBV7-3 to TRBJ2-7; possible D gene TRBD1, 5 bases. Germline lookup yields CDR1 SGHTA and CDR2 FQGTGA. The CDR3 runs 13 residues. Trimming removed 3 bases from V and 6 bases from J, with 12 bases in between. DNA of the CDR3: TGTGCCAGCAGCTTCGGCCGACAGTCCGAGCAGTACTTC. This sequence encodes CASSFGRQSEQYF.

The V gene is TRBV25-1, the J gene TRBJ1-5; 12 bases agree with TRBD1. V dropped 4 bases and J dropped 6; count of bases not matched to a gene: 10. From germline, CDR1 is MGHDK and CDR2 SYGVNS. The CDR3 runs to 17 residues. This chain's CDR3 is CASSGIPGQGAGQPQHF. The CDR3 region has the DNA TGTGCCAGCAGTGGGATTCCGGGACAGGGGGCGGGTCAGCCCCAGCATTTT. The full variable domain, rest sourced from reference TRBV25-1 and TRBJ1-5, is EADIYQTPRYLVIGTGKKITLECSQTMGHDKMYWYQQDPGMELHLIHYSYGVNSTEKGDLSSESTVSRIRTEHFPLTLESARPSHTSQYLCASSGIPGQGAGQPQHFGDGTRLSIL.

The J gene is TRBJ2-1, the V gene TRBV2; unclear D gene. Per germline, CDR1 SNHLY and CDR2 FYNNEI. This CDR3 is built from 13 residues. Trimming pared 3 bases from V and 10 bases from J, leaving 13 bases between. The CDR3 sequence is CASSDNGPREQFF. CDR3 in DNA: TGTGCCAGCAGTGATAATGGCCCGAGGGAGCAGTTCTTC.

The chain combines TRBV28 with TRBJ1-5; TRBD1 agrees at 7 bases. V shed 5 bases and J 6 bases; nucleotides not matched to a gene: 10. Germline assignment: CDR1 MDHEN and CDR2 SYDVKM. The CDR3 consists of 15 residues. CDR3 DNA: TGTGCCAGCAGTCCCCAGGACAGGCGTGGTCAGCCCCAGCATTTT. Amino acid sequence: CASSPQDRRGQPQHF.

The CDR3 loop reads CAISVGRVDQPQHF. The CDR3 DNA is TGTGCCATCAGTGTCGGGAGGGTAGATCAGCCCCAGCATTTT. This chain joins TRBV10-3 and TRBJ1-5; the D is unclear. Germline V gene data show CDR1 as ENHRY and CDR2 as SYGVKD. The CDR3 has 14 amino acids. Trimming pared 4 bases from V and 5 bases from J, leaving 12 bases between.

The rearrangement links TRBV7-2 to TRBJ1-4; D may be TRBD1 (6 bases). Germline V gives CDR1 SGHTA, CDR2 FQGNSA. V dropped 5 bases and J dropped 7 bases, with 17 bases sitting between them. CDR3 length: 15 residues. CDR3 residues: CASSRQADFGEKLFF. For the CDR3, the DNA is TGTGCCAGCAGCCGACAGGCAGACTTCGGTGAAAAACTGTTTTTT.

The J gene is TRBJ2-5, the V gene TRBV9; 12 positions agree with TRBD2. Germline loops: CDR1 SGDLS, CDR2 YYNGEE. CDR3 length: 18 amino acids. After removal of 3 bases from V and 2 bases from J, the junction contained 11 bases not matched to a gene. The CDR3 spells CASSEAPTSGGLQETQYF. Written as DNA, the CDR3 is TGTGCCAGCAGCGAGGCCCCGACTAGCGGGGGCCTTCAAGAGACCCAGTACTTC.

This rearrangement joins TRBV7-8 to TRBJ2-1; 12 bases match TRBD2. Losses at the gene ends were 7 bases for V and 6 bases for J; bases not matched to a gene: 10. CDR3 length: 16 amino acids. Per the germline V gene, CDR1 is SGHVS and CDR2 is FQNEAQ. CDR3 DNA: TGTGCCAGCACACTAGCGGGGGGAGGGGTTATCAATGAGCAGTTCTTC. Residues: CASTLAGGGVINEQFF.

V and J are TRBV6-5 and TRBJ1-2; no clear D gene. CDR1 is MNHEY and CDR2 is SVGAGI in the germline V gene. The V and J ends lost 7 bases and 5 bases respectively, with 14 bases between them. The CDR3 covers 13 residues. Here the CDR3 reads CASTPAEEYGYTF. The CDR3 DNA sequence: TGTGCCAGCACCCCGGCGGAGGAATATGGCTACACCTTC.

The genes are TRBV5-1 and TRBJ1-2; the match to TRBD1 covers 12 bases. There are 15 residues in the CDR3. The junction had 5 bases not matched to a gene; V was cut back by 0 bases and J by 8 bases. The germline gives CDR1 SGHRS, CDR2 YFSETQ. CDR3 DNA sequence: TGCGCCAGCAGCTTGGAGGGACAGGGGGCGGGAGGCTACACCTTC. Encoded protein: CASSLEGQGAGGYTF.

As concerns this clone: At one boundary the junction diverges from the germline segment, which might be a read error. The CDR3 loop reads CASSYLADAFF. Here the CDR3 DNA reads TGTGCCAGCAGTTACCTAGCTGATGCTTTCTTT. The rearrangement links TRBV6-6 to TRBJ1-1, with unresolved D. Germline loops: CDR1 MNHNY, CDR2 SVGAGI (reference sequence). This CDR3 spans 11 amino acids.

The chain joins TRBV4-1 to TRBJ2-5; 8 nucleotides agree with TRBD1. The CDR3 is 15 amino acids. After removal of 4 bases from V and 4 bases from J, the junction contained 8 bases not matched to a gene. Germline V CDR1 and CDR2: MGHRA, YSYEKL. Here the CDR3 reads CASSPRGDRGETQYF. The CDR3 DNA follows: TGCGCCAGCAGCCCCCGGGGTGACAGGGGAGAGACCCAGTACTTC.

The V and J genes are TRBV18 and TRBJ2-5; D is undetermined. This CDR3 region has 13 residues. V gave up 4 bases and J gave up 0 bases, with 6 bases separating them. CDR1 KGHSH and CDR2 LQKENI come from the germline V gene. The CDR3 region has the DNA TGTGCCAGCTCACAAGCGTACCAAGAGACCCAGTACTTC. As protein: CASSQAYQETQYF.

The chain employs TRBV2 and TRBJ2-5; TRBD2 matches at 10 bases. The J call is uncertain, as TRBJ2-7 better fits the DNA end. Germline CDR1 is SNHLY and CDR2 is FYNNEI. The CDR3 has 18 amino acids. The CDR3 DNA follows: TGTGCCAGCAGTGATTCAGGCCTAGCGGGGGTCAAACCCTACGAGCAGTACTTC. Encoded protein: CASSDSGLAGVKPYEQYF.

The genes are TRBV5-1 and TRBJ1-1, with D maybe TRBD1 (6 bases). CDR1 is SGHRS and CDR2 is YFSETQ in the germline V gene. CDR3 length: 14 residues. The V and J ends lost 4 bases and 1 base respectively, with 11 bases between them. The CDR3 is CASSRGGPNTEAFF. Written as DNA, the CDR3 is TGCGCCAGCAGCCGGGGGGGGCCGAACACTGAAGCTTTCTTT.

The V gene is TRBV6-5, the J gene TRBJ2-1; weak D call: TRBD1 (5 bases). Germline V lookup: CDR1 MNHEY, CDR2 SVGAGI. The CDR3 is made up of 15 amino acids. V lost 9 bases, J lost 6 bases, and 21 bases lay in between. The CDR3 nucleotides are TGTGCCAGTGTTTCGGTTGGCCAGGGTGGCAATGAGCAGTTCTTC. It yields the protein CASVSVGQGGNEQFF.